This T cell receptor beta chain was captured in a study of blood T cells in healthy people across ages. The use of a sample-barcoded 5' primer and a J-beta primer mix characterized a second PCR of roughly 7 to 11 cycles. Via MiXCR, TCRdb re-called the 5' RACE reads, giving one row per CDR3 protein. The data contain some 690,000 distinct CDR3 sequences, roughly 20% of them singletons. Germline loops: CDR1 SQVTM, CDR2 ANQGSEA. V was shortened by 6 bases and J by 8 bases, with 10 bases between the two germline ends. The CDR3 sequence is 10 residues long. This clonotype was found a few times. The sample comprised blood. The V gene is TRBV29-1, the J gene TRBJ1-2; D gene unclear. The receptor's source is a man between 65 and 85 years old in good health. CDR3 protein: CSVIGRGYTF. CDR3 DNA: TGCAGCGTCATCGGAAGAGGCTACACCTTC. The entire variable domain, with the rest obtained from reference TRBV29-1 and TRBJ1-2, is as follows: SAVISQKPSRDICQRGTSLTIQCQVDSQVTMMFWYRQQPGQSLTLIATANQGSEATYESGFVIDKFPISRPNLTFSTLTVSNMSPEDSSIYLCSVIGRGYTFGSGTRLTVV.